The 24 T cell receptor beta chains given below trace back to one sample, sequenced in a study of CD8 T cells in Susac syndrome. cDNA came from approximately 0.5 to 1 ug RNA primed by random hexamers. MiXCR was run by TCRdb on the immunoSEQ multiplex PCR reads, yielding one entry per CDR3 protein. The sample consists of 150,000 or so distinct CDR3 sequences, about 94% of them appearing once. The source material was CD8+ T cells from PBMCs. These receptors all stem from a human donor with multiple sclerosis.

This clonotype was found once. The chain recombines TRBV27 with TRBJ2-7; D may be TRBD1 (6 bases). Trimming left V 0 bases short and J 3 bases short, with 12 bases between. The CDR3 is 15 residues long. CDR1 and CDR2 (germline): MNHEY, SMNVEV (reference sequence). In DNA form, the CDR3 reads TGTGCCAGCAGTTTATCGCCAGGGGATGTCTACGAGCAGTACTTC. Amino acids: CASSLSPGDVYEQYF.

The rearrangement links TRBV12-3 or TRBV12-4 to TRBJ1-2, with 7 bases that match TRBD1. The J segment lost 1 base and the V segment lost 1 base, leaving 6 bases of the junction unmatched. This CDR3 has 16 residues. In nucleotides, the CDR3 is TGTGCCAGCAGTTTAGGCCCGGGACAGTTTAACTATGGCTACACCTTC. It is translated as CASSLGPGQFNYGYTF.

The J gene is TRBJ1-4, the V gene TRBV28, with a possible D match to TRBD1 (5 bases). V was cut by 5 bases and J by 0 bases, with 7 bases left in between. The CDR3 spans 14 residues. Germline V lookup: CDR1 MDHEN, CDR2 SYDVKM. The CDR3 nucleotides are TGTGCCAGCAGTCGGGACGCAACTAATGAAAAACTGTTTTTT. Translated, it gives CASSRDATNEKLFF.

This clonotype came up a few times. The chain has TRBV29-1 and TRBJ2-7, with unresolved D. The CDR3 consists of 14 residues. Germline V gene sequence: CDR1 SQVTM, CDR2 ANQGSEA. Trimming shortened V by 1 base and J by 2 bases, and 12 bases separated the two germline ends. The CDR3 spells CSVEVPGSTYEQYF. The CDR3 nucleotides read TGCAGCGTTGAAGTCCCGGGCTCAACCTACGAGCAGTACTTC.

The rearrangement uses TRBV29-1 and TRBJ1-1, with D uncertain. The V gene's germline CDR1 is SQVTM and CDR2 ANQGSEA. The CDR3 runs to 12 residues. Trimming left V 3 bases short and J 7 bases short, with 12 bases between. CDR3 nucleotides: TGCAGCGTTGACTCATCGGGAAATGAAGCTTTCTTT. Protein: CSVDSSGNEAFF.

V is TRBV30 and J is TRBJ1-1; D is unclear. V lost 0 bases and J lost 4, with 6 bases in between. Germline V gene sequence: CDR1 GTSNPN, CDR2 SVGIG (reference sequence). CDR3 size: 12 residues. In DNA, the CDR3 is TGTGCCTGGAGTGTTGCCCTCACTGAAGCTTTCTTT. Residues: CAWSVALTEAFF.

The chain links TRBV12-5 to TRBJ2-3, with D tentatively TRBD2 (5 bases). V was cut by 3 bases and J by 3 bases, with 7 bases left in between. Germline values: CDR1 LGHNT, CDR2 FRNRAP. The CDR3 extends over 13 amino acids. The CDR3 nucleotides read TGTGCTAGTGGTTTTTCGGGGACAGATACGCAGTATTTT. This encodes CASGFSGTDTQYF.

This chain joins TRBV19 and TRBJ2-7; 10 bases line up with TRBD1. This CDR3 has 17 amino acids. Germline V CDR1 and CDR2: LNHDA, SQIVND (reference sequence). V trimming: 3 bases; J trimming: 2 bases; junction bases outside the gene matches: 10. The CDR3 region is CASSMYFSGTGAYEQYF. The CDR3 nucleotides are TGTGCCAGTAGTATGTACTTTTCCGGGACAGGGGCCTACGAGCAGTACTTC.

This clonotype occurred once. The chain employs TRBV5-1 and TRBJ2-2; D is undetermined. The germline V gene encodes CDR1 SGHRS and CDR2 YFSETQ. V lost 0 bases and J lost 0, with 6 bases in between. This CDR3 is 15 amino acids long. CDR3 in DNA: TGCGCCAGCAGCTTGGACACACCGAACACCGGGGAGCTGTTTTTT. Protein product: CASSLDTPNTGELFF.

V is TRBV18 and J is TRBJ1-2; 11 bases are a match to TRBD1. Germline-derived CDR1 and CDR2 are KGHSH and LQKENI. V gave up 5 bases and J gave up 2 bases; unmatched junction bases: 10. The CDR3 totals 17 residues. This CDR3 reads CASSSRDRGDINYGYTF. CDR3 DNA: TGTGCCAGCTCATCTAGGGACAGGGGGGATATCAACTATGGCTACACCTTC. Filled out from reference TRBV18 and TRBJ1-2, the complete variable domain reads NAGVMQNPRHLVRRRGQEARLRCSPMKGHSHVYWYRQLPEEGLKFMVYLQKENIIDESGMPKERFSAEFPKEGPSILRIQQVVRGDSAAYFCASSSRDRGDINYGYTFGSGTRLTVV.

The chain carries TRBV29-1 and TRBJ2-7; TRBD1 is a possible D gene (6 bases). Germline V gene lookup returns CDR1 SQVTM and CDR2 ANQGSEA. Trimming left V 0 bases short and J 0 bases short, with 9 bases between. CDR3 length: 14 residues. In DNA form, the CDR3 reads TGCAGCGTTGAAGAAGCGACAGGCTCCTACGAGCAGTACTTC. Translation gives CSVEEATGSYEQYF.

The chain uses TRBV29-1 and TRBJ2-7; 8 nucleotides line up with TRBD1. Germline V gene lookup returns CDR1 SQVTM and CDR2 ANQGSEA. The trim removed 6 bases at V and 2 bases at J, leaving 6 bases unmatched. The CDR3 has 13 residues. The CDR3 here is CSVRTGTTYEQYF. Here the CDR3 DNA reads TGCAGCGTCAGGACAGGGACAACCTACGAGCAGTACTTC.

The V gene is TRBV4-1, the J gene TRBJ2-1; D ambiguous. Trimming took off 5 bases at V and 6 bases at J, with 11 bases between the two ends. This CDR3 is 13 amino acids long. Germline-derived CDR1 and CDR2 are MGHRA and YSYEKL. The CDR3 region is CASSFKVGNEQFF. The CDR3 bases are TGCGCCAGCAGCTTCAAAGTGGGCAATGAGCAGTTCTTC.

The chain links TRBV14 to TRBJ2-3; no definite D call. The V end was cut by 0 bases, the J end by 6 bases, with 7 bases between. The CDR3 has 13 amino acids. Per the germline V gene, CDR1 is SGHDN and CDR2 is FVKESK. CDR3 bases: TGTGCCAGCAGCCAAGAAGCGATCGATACGCAGTATTTT. This encodes CASSQEAIDTQYF.

J is TRBJ2-5 and V is TRBV4-1, with 11 bases aligning to TRBD2. Germline V CDR1 and CDR2: MGHRA, YSYEKL. The V segment lost 1 base and the J segment 4 bases; nucleotides outside the gene matches: 14. The CDR3 has 19 residues. CDR3 region: CASSQALAGARRSPETQYF. The DNA of the CDR3 is TGCGCCAGCAGCCAAGCACTAGCGGGGGCCCGGCGGTCCCCAGAGACCCAGTACTTC.

This rearrangement joins TRBV4-1 to TRBJ2-1; 10 bases agree with TRBD1. Germline CDR1 reads MGHRA; CDR2 reads YSYEKL. The J segment lost 9 bases and the V segment lost 4 bases, leaving 9 bases of the junction unmatched. CDR3 length equals 15 residues. The CDR3 spells CASSRPGTGEIEQFF. The CDR3 nucleotides read TGCGCCAGCAGCCGTCCCGGGACAGGGGAAATTGAGCAGTTCTTC.

This sequence joins TRBV27 and TRBJ1-5, with D tentatively TRBD1 (5 bases). Germline V gene data show CDR1 as MNHEY and CDR2 as SMNVEV (reference sequence). Trimming removed 2 bases at V and 7 bases at J, with 9 bases between. CDR3 length: 13 amino acids. CDR3 region: CASSLRGIQPQHF. CDR3 DNA: TGTGCCAGCAGTTTAAGGGGAATACAGCCCCAGCATTTT.

The chain combines TRBV6-5 with TRBJ2-5; TRBD2 agrees at 10 bases. The V and J ends lost 0 bases and 4 bases, in that order; junction bases with no gene match: 8. CDR3 size: 17 residues. Germline CDR1 reads MNHEY; CDR2 reads SVGAGI. The DNA of the CDR3 is TGTGCCAGCAGTTACTCGAAGGTAGCGGGGGGCCCAGAGACCCAGTACTTC. As protein: CASSYSKVAGGPETQYF.

The chain carries TRBV29-1 and TRBJ2-7; D gene uncertain. This CDR3 region has 14 residues. The germline gives CDR1 SQVTM, CDR2 ANQGSEA. V lost 5 bases, J lost 4 bases, and 18 bases lay in between. CDR3 sequence (DNA): TGCAGCGTTCAACAAAACCGAGCACCGTACGAGCAGTACTTC. Its translation: CSVQQNRAPYEQYF.

This clonotype was recorded once. The V gene is TRBV20-1, the J gene TRBJ1-5; D is unclear. Germline values: CDR1 DFQATT, CDR2 SNEGSKA (reference sequence). Trimming shortened V by 0 bases and J by 2 bases, and 11 bases separated the two germline ends. The CDR3 runs 15 residues. The CDR3 sequence is CSAREASLGNQPQHF. CDR3 nucleotide sequence: TGCAGTGCTAGAGAGGCGTCTTTGGGCAATCAGCCCCAGCATTTT.

This clonotype was picked up one time. J is TRBJ2-7 and V is TRBV28; 10 nucleotides align to TRBD2. V lost 1 base, J lost 7 bases, and 7 bases stayed unmatched. Per germline, CDR1 MDHEN and CDR2 SYDVKM. This CDR3 is built from 15 residues. The CDR3 reads CASSLSSGGANEQYF. The CDR3 bases are TGTGCCAGCAGTTTATCCAGCGGGGGGGCTAATGAGCAGTACTTC.

This chain connects TRBV20-1 to TRBJ1-2, with TRBD1 matching over 9 bases. The CDR3 is 15 amino acids. Looked up from germline, CDR1 is DFQATT and CDR2 is SNEGSKA (reference sequence). The trim removed 5 bases at V and 2 bases at J, leaving 9 bases unmatched. The CDR3 here is CSARSSTGGNYGYTF. CDR3 sequence (DNA): TGCAGTGCTCGATCCTCGACAGGGGGGAACTATGGCTACACCTTC.

The J gene is TRBJ1-2, the V gene TRBV29-1, with D perhaps TRBD1 (6 bases). V gave up 4 bases and J gave up 4 bases, with 19 bases separating them. Germline V gives CDR1 SQVTM, CDR2 ANQGSEA. The CDR3 contains 15 residues. The CDR3 coding sequence is TGCAGCGTTGGCCGGGTCGGGGACACGACCTATGGCTACACCTTC. Encoded protein: CSVGRVGDTTYGYTF.

About this clonotype: One end of the junction does not line up with germline, which may come from a read error. CDR3 coding DNA: TGTGCCAGCACTCGGGGAGGCGTGTCCCCGTTGATTTTT. Residues: CASTRGGVSPLIF. The chain is built from TRBV6-5 and TRBJ1-4; no reliable D call. There are 13 residues in the CDR3. Germline V lookup: CDR1 MNHEY, CDR2 SVGAGI.